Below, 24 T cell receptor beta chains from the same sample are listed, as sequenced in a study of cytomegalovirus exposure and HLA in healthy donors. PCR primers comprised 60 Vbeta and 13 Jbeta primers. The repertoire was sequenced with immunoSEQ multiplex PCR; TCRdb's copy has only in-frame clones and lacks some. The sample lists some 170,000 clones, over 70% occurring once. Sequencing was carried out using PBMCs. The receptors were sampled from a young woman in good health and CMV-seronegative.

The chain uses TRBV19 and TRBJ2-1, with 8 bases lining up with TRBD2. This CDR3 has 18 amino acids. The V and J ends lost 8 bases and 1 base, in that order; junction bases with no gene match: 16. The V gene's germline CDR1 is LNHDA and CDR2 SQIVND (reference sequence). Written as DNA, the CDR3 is TGTGCCAGTGAGTCGGGAGGGCTCCGCCCCGCGTCCTACAATGAGCAGTTCTTC. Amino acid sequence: CASESGGLRPASYNEQFF.

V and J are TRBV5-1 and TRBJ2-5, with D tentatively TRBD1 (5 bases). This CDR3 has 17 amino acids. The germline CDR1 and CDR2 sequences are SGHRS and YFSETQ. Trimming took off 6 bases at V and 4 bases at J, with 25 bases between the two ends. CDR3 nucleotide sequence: TGCGCCAGCAACTTAGGGCAGGGTTCTATAGGGCGAGAGACCCAGTACTTC. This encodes CASNLGQGSIGRETQYF.

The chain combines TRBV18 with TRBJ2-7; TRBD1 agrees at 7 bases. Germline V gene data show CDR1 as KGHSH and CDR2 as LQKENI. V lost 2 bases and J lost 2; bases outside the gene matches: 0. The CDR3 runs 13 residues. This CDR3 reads CASSPDRAYEQYF. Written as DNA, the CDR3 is TGTGCCAGCTCACCAGACAGGGCCTACGAGCAGTACTTC. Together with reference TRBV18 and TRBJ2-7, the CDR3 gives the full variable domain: NAGVMQNPRHLVRRRGQEARLRCSPMKGHSHVYWYRQLPEEGLKFMVYLQKENIIDESGMPKERFSAEFPKEGPSILRIQQVVRGDSAAYFCASSPDRAYEQYFGPGTRLTVT.

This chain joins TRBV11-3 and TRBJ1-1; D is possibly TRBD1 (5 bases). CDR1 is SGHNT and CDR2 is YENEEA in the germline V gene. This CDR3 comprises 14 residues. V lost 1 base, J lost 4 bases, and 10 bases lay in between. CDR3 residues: CASSLVRDSTEAFF. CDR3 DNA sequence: TGTGCCAGCAGCTTAGTGCGGGACTCCACTGAAGCTTTCTTT. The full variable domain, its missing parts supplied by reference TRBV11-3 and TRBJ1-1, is EAGVVQSPRYKIIEKKQPVAFWCNPISGHNTLYWYLQNLGQGPELLIRYENEEAVDDSQLPKDRFSAERLKGVDSTLKIQPAELGDSAVYLCASSLVRDSTEAFFGQGTRLTVV.

The CDR3 loop reads CATSRAQTGVYEQYF. CDR3 coding DNA: TGTGCCACCAGCAGAGCACAGACAGGAGTCTACGAGCAGTACTTC. The chain is built from TRBV15 and TRBJ2-7; D possibly corresponds to TRBD1 (6 bases). V was trimmed by 1 base and J by 3 bases, leaving 13 bases between them. The CDR3 extends over 15 amino acids. CDR1 LNHNV and CDR2 YYDKDF come from the germline V gene (reference sequence). Full variable domain (rest looked up from reference TRBV15 and TRBJ2-7): DAMVIQNPRYQVTQFGKPVTLSCSQTLNHNVMYWYQQKSSQAPKLLFHYYDKDFNNEADTPDNFQSRRPNTSFCFLDIRSPGLGDTAMYLCATSRAQTGVYEQYFGPGTRLTVT.

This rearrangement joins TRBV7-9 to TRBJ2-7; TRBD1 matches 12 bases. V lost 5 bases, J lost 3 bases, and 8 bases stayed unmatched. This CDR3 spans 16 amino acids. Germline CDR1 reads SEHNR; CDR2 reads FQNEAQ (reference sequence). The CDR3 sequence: CASSTGTGGPLYEQYF. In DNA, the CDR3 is TGTGCCAGCAGCACCGGGACAGGGGGCCCCCTCTACGAGCAGTACTTC.

CDR3 loop: CASSPPGQGVPNYGYTF. The CDR3 nucleotides read TGTGCCAGCTCACCACCGGGACAGGGAGTTCCTAACTATGGCTACACCTTC. V is TRBV18 and J is TRBJ1-2; 9 nucleotides line up with TRBD1. V lost 0 bases and J lost 0; bases outside the gene matches: 5. The CDR3 consists of 17 residues. Germline V gene lookup returns CDR1 KGHSH and CDR2 LQKENI. The full variable domain, with the rest looked up from reference TRBV18 and TRBJ1-2, is NAGVMQNPRHLVRRRGQEARLRCSPMKGHSHVYWYRQLPEEGLKFMVYLQKENIIDESGMPKERFSAEFPKEGPSILRIQQVVRGDSAAYFCASSPPGQGVPNYGYTFGSGTRLTVV.

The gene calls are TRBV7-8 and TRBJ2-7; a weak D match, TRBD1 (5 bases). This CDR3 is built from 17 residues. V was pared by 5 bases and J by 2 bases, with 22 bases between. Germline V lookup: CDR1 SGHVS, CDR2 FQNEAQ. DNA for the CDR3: TGTGCCAGCAGCCCACCCCCGGACATAATCACCACCTACGAGCAGTACTTC. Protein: CASSPPPDIITTYEQYF.

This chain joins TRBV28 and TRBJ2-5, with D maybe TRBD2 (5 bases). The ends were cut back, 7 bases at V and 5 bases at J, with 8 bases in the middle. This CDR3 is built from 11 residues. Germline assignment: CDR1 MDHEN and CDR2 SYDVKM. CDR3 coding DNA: TGTGCCAGCACCGGGGAGGAGACCCAGTACTTC. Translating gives CASTGEETQYF. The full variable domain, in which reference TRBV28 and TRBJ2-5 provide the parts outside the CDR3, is DVKVTQSSRYLVKRTGEKVFLECVQDMDHENMFWYRQDPGLGLRLIYFSYDVKMKEKGDIPEGYSVSREKKERFSLILESASTNQTSMYLCASTGEETQYFGPGTRLLVL.

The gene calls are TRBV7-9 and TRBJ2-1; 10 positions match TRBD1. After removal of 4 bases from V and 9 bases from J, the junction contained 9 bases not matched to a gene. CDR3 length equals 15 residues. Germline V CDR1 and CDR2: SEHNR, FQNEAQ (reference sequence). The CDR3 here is CASSSRQGAWSEQFF. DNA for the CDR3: TGTGCCAGCAGCTCGAGACAGGGGGCGTGGAGTGAGCAGTTCTTC.

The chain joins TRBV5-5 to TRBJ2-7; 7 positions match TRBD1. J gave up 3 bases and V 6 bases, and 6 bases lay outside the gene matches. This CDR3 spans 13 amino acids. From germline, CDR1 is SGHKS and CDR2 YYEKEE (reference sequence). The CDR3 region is CASTGRQGYEQYF. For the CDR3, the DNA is TGTGCCAGCACTGGGAGACAGGGCTACGAGCAGTACTTC.

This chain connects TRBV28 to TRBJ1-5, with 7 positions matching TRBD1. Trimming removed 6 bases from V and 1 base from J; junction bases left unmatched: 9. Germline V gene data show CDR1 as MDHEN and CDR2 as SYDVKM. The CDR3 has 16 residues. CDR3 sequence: CASRSSGTVSNQPQHF. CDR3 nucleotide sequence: TGTGCCAGCAGATCCTCCGGGACAGTGAGCAATCAGCCCCAGCATTTT.

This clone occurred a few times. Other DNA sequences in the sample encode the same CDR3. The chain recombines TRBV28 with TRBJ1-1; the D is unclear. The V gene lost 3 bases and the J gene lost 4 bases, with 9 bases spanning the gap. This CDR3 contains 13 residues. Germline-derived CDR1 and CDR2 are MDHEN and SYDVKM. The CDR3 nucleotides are TGTGCCAGCAGTTTCGGGGAACTCACTGAAGCTTTCTTT. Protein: CASSFGELTEAFF.

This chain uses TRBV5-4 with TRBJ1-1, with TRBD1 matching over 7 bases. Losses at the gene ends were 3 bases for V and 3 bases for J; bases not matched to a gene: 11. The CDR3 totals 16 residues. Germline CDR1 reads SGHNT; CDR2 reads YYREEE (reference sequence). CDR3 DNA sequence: TGTGCCAGCAGCTCGAAAAGGGGGCCTGGGGACACTGAAGCTTTCTTT. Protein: CASSSKRGPGDTEAFF.

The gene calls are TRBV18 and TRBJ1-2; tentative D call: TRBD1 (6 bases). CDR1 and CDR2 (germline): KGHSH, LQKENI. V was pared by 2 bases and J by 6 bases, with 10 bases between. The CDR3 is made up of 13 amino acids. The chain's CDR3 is CASSPETGNGYTF. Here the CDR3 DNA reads TGTGCCAGCTCACCAGAGACAGGAAATGGCTACACCTTC.

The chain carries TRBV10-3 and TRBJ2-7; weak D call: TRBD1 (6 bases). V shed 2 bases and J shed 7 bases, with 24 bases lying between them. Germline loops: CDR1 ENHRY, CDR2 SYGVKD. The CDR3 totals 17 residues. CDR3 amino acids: CAISENTGVTGLKEQYF. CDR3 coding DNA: TGTGCCATCAGTGAGAATACCGGCGTGACAGGCCTTAAAGAGCAGTACTTC.

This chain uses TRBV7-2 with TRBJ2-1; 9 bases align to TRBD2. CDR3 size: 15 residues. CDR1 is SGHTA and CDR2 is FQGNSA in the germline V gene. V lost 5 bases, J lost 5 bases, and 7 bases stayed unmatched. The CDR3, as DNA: TGTGCCAGCAGCCTAAGCGGGGGGCTTAACAATGAGCAGTTCTTC. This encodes CASSLSGGLNNEQFF.

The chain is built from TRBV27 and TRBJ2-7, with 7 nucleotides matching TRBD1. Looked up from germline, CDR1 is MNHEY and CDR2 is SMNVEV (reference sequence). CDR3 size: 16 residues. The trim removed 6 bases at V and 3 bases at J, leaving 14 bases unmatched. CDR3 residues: CASRQGTGTAYYEQYF. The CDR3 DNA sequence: TGTGCCAGCAGACAGGGAACCGGGACAGCGTACTACGAGCAGTACTTC.

This chain's CDR3 is CASRTQVQNSPLHF. The CDR3 bases are TGTGCCAGCAGAACACAGGTCCAAAATTCACCCCTCCACTTT. This chain links TRBV7-6 with TRBJ1-6; weak D call: TRBD1 (5 bases). The CDR3 length is 14 residues. V was pared by 6 bases and J by 7 bases, with 13 bases between. Germline V lookup: CDR1 SGHVS, CDR2 FNYEAQ.

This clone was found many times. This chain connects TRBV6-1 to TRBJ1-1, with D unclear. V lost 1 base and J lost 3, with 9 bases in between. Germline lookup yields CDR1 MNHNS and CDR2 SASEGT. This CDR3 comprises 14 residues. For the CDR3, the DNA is TGTGCCAGCAGTGAAGTCTGGAGGGACACTGAAGCTTTCTTT. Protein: CASSEVWRDTEAFF.

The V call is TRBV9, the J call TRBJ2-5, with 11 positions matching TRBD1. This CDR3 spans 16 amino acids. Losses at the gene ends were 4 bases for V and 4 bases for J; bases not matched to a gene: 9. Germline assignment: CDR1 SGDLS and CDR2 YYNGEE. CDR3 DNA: TGTGCCAGCAGCAGAAGGACAGGGGGCGGCGGAGAGACCCAGTACTTC. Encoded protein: CASSRRTGGGGETQYF.

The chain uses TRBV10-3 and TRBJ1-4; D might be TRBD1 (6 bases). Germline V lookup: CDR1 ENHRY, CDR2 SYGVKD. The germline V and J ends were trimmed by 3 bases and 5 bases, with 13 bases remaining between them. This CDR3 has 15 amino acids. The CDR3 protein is CAISDRTAHNEKLFF. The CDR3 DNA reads TGTGCCATCAGTGATAGGACAGCTCACAATGAAAAACTGTTTTTT.

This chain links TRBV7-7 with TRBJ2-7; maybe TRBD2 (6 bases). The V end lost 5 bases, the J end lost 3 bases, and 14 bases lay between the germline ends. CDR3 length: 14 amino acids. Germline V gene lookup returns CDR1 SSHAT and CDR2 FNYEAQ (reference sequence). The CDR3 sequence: CASSPREDHYEQYF. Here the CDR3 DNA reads TGTGCCAGCAGCCCCAGGGAGGACCACTACGAGCAGTACTTC.

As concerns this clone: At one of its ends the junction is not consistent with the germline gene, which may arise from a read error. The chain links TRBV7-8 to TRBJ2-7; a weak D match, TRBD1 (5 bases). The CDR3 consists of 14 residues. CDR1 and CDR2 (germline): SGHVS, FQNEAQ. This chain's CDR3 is CASSADRGSYGQYF. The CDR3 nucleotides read TGTGCCAGCAGTGCGGATAGGGGTAGTTACGGGCAGTACTTC.